Listed below are T cell receptor beta chains from one sample, sequenced in a study of post-analysis software for immune sequencing data. One entry per CDR3 protein results from TCRdb running MiXCR on the PCR reads. The profile shows hundreds of thousands of distinct CDR3 sequences, roughly 45% of them singletons. Material for sequencing was blood. The receptors were gathered from a girl aged 10 to 17 with multiple sclerosis. Both conserved end residues are part of each CDR3. The D gene is left open where the match is weak. Part of the rows lack a size; the others show once, few, many or a class for expanded clones.

v_call: TRBV9
j_call: TRBJ2-2
d_call: -
clone_size: -
cdr3_aa: CASSAQHPRGPNTGELFF
cdr3_nt: TGTGCCAGCAGCGCCCAACACCCGAGGGGCCCGAACACCGGGGAGCTGTTTTTT

v_call: TRBV12-3/TRBV12-4
j_call: TRBJ1-1
d_call: -
clone_size: once
cdr3_aa: CASSFVPGRSNTEAFF
cdr3_nt: TGTGCCAGCAGTTTCGTACCGGGACGGAGTAACACTGAAGCTTTCTTT

v_call: TRBV20-1
j_call: TRBJ2-4
d_call: TRBD2
clone_size: -
cdr3_aa: CSAPREPQREGQYF
cdr3_nt: TGCAGTGCCCCACGGGAGCCCCAGCGGGAGGGGCAGTACTTC

v_call: TRBV20-1
j_call: TRBJ2-1
d_call: TRBD2
clone_size: -
cdr3_aa: CSARVRTSGIYGEQFF
cdr3_nt: TGCAGTGCTAGAGTACGGACTAGCGGGATTTACGGTGAGCAGTTCTTC

v_call: TRBV20-1
j_call: TRBJ2-7
d_call: -
clone_size: -
cdr3_aa: CSASARSSYEQYF
cdr3_nt: TGCAGTGCTAGCGCCAGGAGCTCCTACGAGCAGTACTTC

v_call: TRBV29-1
j_call: TRBJ1-2
d_call: -
clone_size: -
cdr3_aa: CSVGSQNYGYTF
cdr3_nt: TGCAGCGTTGGAAGCCAGAACTATGGCTACACCTTC

v_call: TRBV30
j_call: TRBJ1-6
d_call: -
clone_size: -
cdr3_aa: CAWGTGTRSYNSPLHF
cdr3_nt: TGTGCCTGGGGGACCGGGACACGCTCCTATAATTCACCCCTCCACTTT

v_call: TRBV9
j_call: TRBJ2-7
d_call: -
clone_size: many
cdr3_aa: CASSVGPSAKYEQYF
cdr3_nt: TGTGCCAGCAGCGTAGGGCCTAGCGCAAAATACGAGCAGTACTTC

v_call: TRBV20-1
j_call: TRBJ1-4
d_call: -
clone_size: -
cdr3_aa: CSARGTFNERLFF
cdr3_nt: TGCAGTGCTAGAGGGACATTTAATGAAAGACTGTTTTTT

v_call: TRBV4-1
j_call: TRBJ1-1
d_call: -
clone_size: -
cdr3_aa: CASSHIGRGARVGKTEAFF
cdr3_nt: TGCGCCAGCAGCCACATCGGGCGGGGGGCGCGGGTTGGGAAGACTGAAGCTTTCTTT

v_call: TRBV25-1
j_call: TRBJ1-2
d_call: -
clone_size: few
cdr3_aa: CASGDGSRGYTF
cdr3_nt: TGTGCCAGCGGTGACGGATCCCGGGGCTACACCTTC